This T cell receptor beta chain was found in a study of tumor-infiltrating lymphocytes in primary liver carcinoma. Germline DNA was also extracted, and blood RNA was taken from unsorted whole blood. Priming with a constant-region primer yielded TCR beta cDNA from about 510 ng total RNA. Libraries of TCR beta came from three nested multiplex PCR rounds with slightly modified ARM-PCR. TRBV1-TRBV30 forward primers paired with a C-beta reverse primer drove the first two PCR rounds, approximately 11 cycles each. TCRdb analysed the multiplex PCR reads with MiXCR anew, one entry per CDR3 protein. The sample contains some 320,000 distinct CDR3 sequences, more than 55% of which appear only once. The CDR3 loop spans 14 amino acids. CDR1 is SGHVS, CDR2 FQNEAQ, per germline. Trimming left V 5 bases short and J 3 bases short, with 13 bases between. Points on this clonotype: The CDR3 end shows no conserved phenylalanine or tryptophan, and so a read error is likely.

V usage is TRBV7-8 and J usage is TRBJ2-5, with D perhaps matching TRBD1 (5 bases). Sequencing input: peripheral blood. This TCR was recovered from a man aged 35 to 55 with primary liver carcinoma and hepatitis B virus infection. The CDR3 region is CASSIRWGEETQYL. Here the CDR3 DNA reads TGTGCCAGCAGCATACGGTGGGGCGAAGAGACCCAGTACTTA.